Shown below are 31 T cell receptor beta chains from a single sample sequenced in a study of blood T cell repertoires in COVID-19. The data were produced by immunoSEQ multiplex PCR, yet TCRdb's version contains in-frame clones alone and is incomplete. Here the sample spans 150,000 or so clones, 75% to 90% being singletons. Sequences were obtained from PBMCs or T cells enriched from blood (not recorded which). The origin of the receptors is a woman in her sixties who had recovered from COVID-19.

J is TRBJ2-2 and V is TRBV6-5, with 9 bases fitting TRBD2. This CDR3 spans 16 amino acids. The V gene's germline CDR1 is MNHEY and CDR2 SVGAGI. The J segment lost 1 base and the V segment lost 3 bases, leaving 3 bases of the junction unmatched. The CDR3 loop is CASSYGGGVNTGELFF. In DNA form, the CDR3 reads TGTGCCAGCAGTTATGGCGGGGGGGTGAACACCGGGGAGCTGTTTTTT.

J is TRBJ2-2 and V is TRBV5-8; maybe TRBD2 (6 bases). The CDR3 runs 16 residues. The germline V and J ends were trimmed by 2 bases and 2 bases, with 13 bases remaining between them. Germline V gene data show CDR1 as SGHTS and CDR2 as YDEGEE. The CDR3 sequence: CASSFDLGGNTGELFF. The CDR3 DNA follows: TGTGCCAGCAGCTTTGATCTCGGGGGTAACACCGGGGAGCTGTTTTTT.

This chain links TRBV5-1 with TRBJ1-2; 8 bases align to TRBD1. V lost 4 bases, J lost 0 bases, and 5 bases stayed unmatched. The CDR3 is 15 amino acids. Germline-derived CDR1 and CDR2 are SGHRS and YFSETQ. The CDR3: CASSPPGQANYGYTF. The DNA for the CDR3 is TGCGCCAGCAGCCCCCCGGGACAGGCTAACTATGGCTACACCTTC.

This clone showed up just once. The V and J genes are TRBV25-1 and TRBJ2-3; 8 bases fit TRBD2. Germline V gene sequence: CDR1 MGHDK, CDR2 SYGVNS. The V gene end was trimmed by 1 base and the J gene end by 4 bases; junction bases not matched to a gene: 7. The CDR3 totals 16 residues. The CDR3 spells CASSESVSGGADTQYF. The CDR3 DNA follows: TGTGCCAGCAGTGAATCCGTAAGCGGGGGCGCAGATACGCAGTATTTT.

The V and J genes are TRBV10-3 and TRBJ1-3; TRBD1 is a possible D gene (6 bases). The germline V gene has CDR1 ENHRY and CDR2 SYGVKD. This CDR3 comprises 11 residues. The V end lost 7 bases, the J end lost 8 bases, and 9 bases lay between the germline ends. CDR3 DNA: TGTGCCATCACACAGGGAGACACCATATATTTT. Translating it yields CAITQGDTIYF.

V is TRBV5-1 and J is TRBJ1-4; 10 bases agree with TRBD1. Germline trimming cut 4 bases from V and 0 bases from J; bases unmatched to any gene: 9. Germline lookup yields CDR1 SGHRS and CDR2 YFSETQ. The CDR3 loop spans 18 amino acids. CDR3 in amino acids: CASSRTGGVLATNEKLFF. In DNA form, the CDR3 reads TGCGCCAGCAGCAGGACAGGGGGAGTACTTGCAACTAATGAAAAACTGTTTTTT. Complete variable domain (other parts from reference TRBV5-1 and TRBJ1-4): KAGVTQTPRYLIKTRGQQVTLSCSPISGHRSVSWYQQTPGQGLQFLFEYFSETQRNKGNFPGRFSGRQFSNSRSEMNVSTLELGDSALYLCASSRTGGVLATNEKLFFGSGTQLSVL.

The chain is built from TRBV19 and TRBJ1-6, with unresolved D. From germline, CDR1 is LNHDA and CDR2 SQIVND (reference sequence). The length of the CDR3 is 17 residues. V shed 2 bases and J shed 0 bases, with 11 bases lying between them. CDR3 DNA: TGTGCCAGTAGTATATTAAGCGGGAGCTCCTATAATTCACCCCTCCACTTT. Its protein is CASSILSGSSYNSPLHF.

This clone has only one observation. The rearrangement joins TRBV18 to TRBJ1-3; perhaps TRBD1 as D (5 bases). CDR3 length: 16 residues. The germline CDR1 and CDR2 sequences are KGHSH and LQKENI. The V end lost 3 bases, the J end lost 4 bases, and 16 bases lay between the germline ends. The CDR3 sequence is CASSPSPGGAGNTIYF. DNA for the CDR3: TGTGCCAGCTCACCCTCCCCCGGCGGGGCAGGAAACACCATATATTTT.

The chain is built from TRBV2 and TRBJ2-7, with D maybe TRBD1 (7 bases). This CDR3 region has 13 residues. The germline gives CDR1 SNHLY, CDR2 FYNNEI. The ends were cut back, 10 bases at V and 0 bases at J, with 13 bases in the middle. CDR3 nucleotides: TGTGCCACAGGGGGGACTGACTCCTACGAGCAGTACTTC. Protein product: CATGGTDSYEQYF.

In its sample, this clone was seen once. V gene TRBV4-1 combines with J gene TRBJ2-7; possibly TRBD1 for D (6 bases). Looked up from germline, CDR1 is MGHRA and CDR2 is YSYEKL. The ends were cut back, 3 bases at V and 3 bases at J, with 21 bases in the middle. This CDR3 contains 17 residues. As DNA, the CDR3 is TGCGCCAGCAGCCAGCCCACCCCCGGGACAACCAACTACGAGCAGTACTTC. Protein sequence: CASSQPTPGTTNYEQYF.

This clone appeared once. This specimen includes other DNA sequences encoding the same CDR3. V usage is TRBV6-5 and J usage is TRBJ2-2; D remains unclear. There are 16 residues in the CDR3. V was pared by 0 bases and J by 0 bases, with 8 bases between. Germline CDR1 is MNHEY and CDR2 is SVGAGI. The CDR3 loop reads CASSYSRRTNTGELFF. The CDR3 DNA reads as TGTGCCAGCAGTTACTCGAGGCGGACGAACACCGGGGAGCTGTTTTTT.

The rearrangement uses TRBV5-1 and TRBJ1-1, with 8 nucleotides matching TRBD1. The CDR3 is made up of 14 amino acids. Germline V CDR1 and CDR2: SGHRS, YFSETQ. Trimming cost V 0 bases and J 9 bases; bases outside gene matches: 7. The CDR3 spells CASSLGTGNSQAFF. DNA of the CDR3: TGCGCCAGCAGCTTGGGGACAGGGAATAGTCAAGCTTTCTTT.

This clone was detected only a few times. The chain uses TRBV7-2 and TRBJ2-2, with 8 bases fitting TRBD1. The CDR3 has 16 residues. Losses at the gene ends were 5 bases for V and 6 bases for J; bases not matched to a gene: 11. Germline lookup yields CDR1 SGHTA and CDR2 FQGNSA. The CDR3 nucleotides read TGTGCCAGCAGCCTCCGCTCGGGACAGGTAGCCGGGGAGCTGTTTTTT. The encoded protein is CASSLRSGQVAGELFF.

V is TRBV3-1 (or the pseudogene TRBV3-2) and J is TRBJ2-5; D remains unclear. The CDR3 runs 15 residues. Germline V CDR1 and CDR2: LGHDT, YNNKEL (reference sequence). V was shortened by 4 bases and J by 2 bases, with 14 bases between the two germline ends. CDR3 protein: CASSRLDGSQETQYF. CDR3 bases: TGTGCCAGCAGCCGACTCGACGGATCTCAAGAGACCCAGTACTTC.

The gene calls are TRBV3-1 (or the pseudogene TRBV3-2) and TRBJ2-7; D might be TRBD1 (6 bases). This CDR3 comprises 15 residues. V was clipped by 0 bases and J by 5 bases, with 14 bases between them. Germline V gene lookup returns CDR1 LGHDT and CDR2 YNNKEL (reference sequence). DNA of the CDR3: TGTGCCAGCAGCCAAGAGGGCAGGGGAAGCGACGAGCAGTACTTC. Protein: CASSQEGRGSDEQYF.

In this sample, this clone turned up a few times. The chain joins TRBV19 to TRBJ1-6; D remains unclear. Germline V CDR1 and CDR2: LNHDA, SQIVND (reference sequence). CDR3 size: 14 residues. Trimming stripped 7 bases from V and 0 bases from J, with 7 bases between. CDR3 sequence: CASTSLSYNSPLHF. CDR3 DNA: TGTGCCAGTACTAGCCTCTCCTATAATTCACCCCTCCACTTT.

The V call is TRBV5-6, the J call TRBJ1-1; maybe TRBD1 (6 bases). With 0 bases removed from V and 5 bases from J, the gap between germline ends came to 8 bases. The germline CDR1 and CDR2 sequences are SGHDT and YYEEEE. The CDR3 is 13 amino acids. The CDR3 spells CASSLGTETEAFF. In nucleotides, the CDR3 is TGTGCCAGCAGCTTGGGGACAGAGACTGAAGCTTTCTTT.

The chain carries TRBV5-1 and TRBJ1-4; a weak D match, TRBD1 (5 bases). The CDR3 has 13 amino acids. Per the germline V gene, CDR1 is SGHRS and CDR2 is YFSETQ. Trimming shortened V by 5 bases and J by 7 bases, and 12 bases separated the two germline ends. CDR3 residues: CASRDTGSEKLFF. CDR3 nucleotide sequence: TGCGCCAGCAGGGACACGGGTAGTGAAAAACTGTTTTTT.

The rearrangement uses TRBV9 and TRBJ2-1, with 13 positions matching TRBD2. The germline gives CDR1 SGDLS, CDR2 YYNGEE. V lost 3 bases to trimming and J lost 6 bases; unmatched junction nucleotides: 6. The CDR3 sequence is 16 residues long. The CDR3 spells CASSGVGLAGANEQFF. The CDR3 DNA sequence: TGTGCCAGCAGCGGGGTAGGACTAGCGGGGGCCAATGAGCAGTTCTTC.

The chain recombines TRBV4-1 with TRBJ2-5; 8 nucleotides align to TRBD1. With 0 bases clipped from V and 1 base from J, the junction kept 1 base outside the gene matches. Germline values: CDR1 MGHRA, CDR2 YSYEKL. The CDR3 covers 15 residues. CDR3 sequence reads: CASSQEDRGQETQYF. CDR3 in DNA: TGCGCCAGCAGCCAAGAAGACAGGGGCCAAGAGACCCAGTACTTC.

The CDR3 DNA sequence: TGTGCCAGCAGTAATAGCGGGGGTTTGAACATTCAGTACTTC. Its protein product is CASSNSGGLNIQYF. This rearrangement joins TRBV6-5 to TRBJ2-4; 9 positions agree with TRBD2. Trimming took 5 bases from V and 7 from J; bases not matched to a gene: 6. Germline CDR1 is MNHEY and CDR2 is SVGAGI. CDR3 size: 14 residues.

This chain links TRBV23-1 with TRBJ2-3; D is possibly TRBD2 (5 bases). TRBV23-1 is an ORF; its function is uncertain. Trimming took off 4 bases at V and 3 bases at J, with 5 bases between the two ends. The length of the CDR3 is 12 residues. The CDR3 bases are TGCGCCAGCAGTCGGGAGACAGATACGCAGTATTTT. This encodes CASSRETDTQYF.

The chain carries TRBV12-3 or TRBV12-4 and TRBJ1-1; 7 bases agree with TRBD1. This CDR3 spans 11 amino acids. With 7 bases clipped from V and 10 bases from J, the junction kept 6 bases outside the gene matches. The CDR3 nucleotides read TGTGCCAGCATACCGGGACAGAGAGCTTTCTTT. Protein: CASIPGQRAFF.

J is TRBJ1-1 and V is TRBV7-9, with D possibly being TRBD1 (5 bases). The CDR3 has 14 residues. With 5 bases removed from V and 1 base from J, the gap between germline ends came to 11 bases. The germline V gene has CDR1 SEHNR and CDR2 FQNEAQ (reference sequence). The CDR3: CASSPLRGNTEAFF. Here the CDR3 DNA reads TGTGCCAGCAGCCCACTTAGGGGGAACACTGAAGCTTTCTTT.

The chain combines TRBV19 with TRBJ1-4; 8 nucleotides match TRBD1. Germline CDR1 LNHDA, CDR2 SQIVND (reference sequence). The CDR3 has 14 residues. Trimming removed 1 base from V and 8 bases from J; junction bases left unmatched: 3. CDR3: CASSIGQGLEKLFF. CDR3 DNA sequence: TGTGCCAGTAGTATAGGACAGGGGTTAGAAAAACTGTTTTTT.

This sequence joins TRBV25-1 and TRBJ1-1; 7 bases align to TRBD1. Germline V gene data show CDR1 as MGHDK and CDR2 as SYGVNS. V was clipped by 0 bases and J by 0 bases; unmatched bases: 7. The CDR3 is 17 residues long. The CDR3 protein is CASSEYPRDSLNTEAFF. Written as DNA, the CDR3 is TGTGCCAGCAGTGAATATCCGAGGGACAGCCTGAACACTGAAGCTTTCTTT.

This clone was seen a handful of times. The chain is built from TRBV9 and TRBJ1-2; 7 bases are a match to TRBD1. J was trimmed by 2 bases and V by 3 bases; bases with no gene match: 4. In germline, CDR1 is SGDLS, CDR2 YYNGEE. The CDR3 loop spans 14 amino acids. The CDR3, as DNA: TGTGCCAGCAGCGCCAGGGACAGAAACTATGGCTACACCTTC. It yields the protein CASSARDRNYGYTF.

The chain uses TRBV19 and TRBJ2-7, with TRBD1 matching 8 bases. CDR1 is LNHDA and CDR2 is SQIVND in the germline V gene (reference sequence). The CDR3 is made up of 16 amino acids. V gave up 8 bases and J gave up 1 base; unmatched junction bases: 13. For the CDR3, the DNA is TGTGCCAGTTCCCCTGCCCCGGACAGGGCTTCCTACGAGCAGTACTTC. Translating gives CASSPAPDRASYEQYF.

The V call is TRBV24-1, the J call TRBJ2-3; 9 nucleotides agree with TRBD1. CDR1 and CDR2 (germline): KGHDR, SFDVKD. Trimming cost V 3 bases and J 5 bases; bases outside gene matches: 8. This CDR3 region has 16 residues. CDR3 coding DNA: TGTGCCACCAGTGATCACGGGACAGGGTCCGGAGATACGCAGTATTTT. It yields the protein CATSDHGTGSGDTQYF.

In this sample, this clone turned up once. The CDR3 loop is CASSPGLGTAVTDTQYF. CDR3 bases: TGTGCCAGCAGCCCCGGGTTAGGGACAGCGGTCACAGATACGCAGTATTTT. The V call is TRBV5-4, the J call TRBJ2-3, with TRBD1 identical over 7 bases. V lost 4 bases to trimming and J lost 2 bases; unmatched junction nucleotides: 13. Germline-derived CDR1 and CDR2 are SGHNT and YYREEE (reference sequence). The CDR3 runs 17 residues.

The chain uses TRBV12-5 and TRBJ1-1; D gene uncertain. Per the germline V gene, CDR1 is LGHNT and CDR2 is FRNRAP. The CDR3 is 12 residues long. Trimming took off 7 bases at V and 2 bases at J, with 8 bases between the two ends. The CDR3 bases are TGTGCTAGTGCTCGGGTAAACACTGAAGCTTTCTTT. Translating gives CASARVNTEAFF.